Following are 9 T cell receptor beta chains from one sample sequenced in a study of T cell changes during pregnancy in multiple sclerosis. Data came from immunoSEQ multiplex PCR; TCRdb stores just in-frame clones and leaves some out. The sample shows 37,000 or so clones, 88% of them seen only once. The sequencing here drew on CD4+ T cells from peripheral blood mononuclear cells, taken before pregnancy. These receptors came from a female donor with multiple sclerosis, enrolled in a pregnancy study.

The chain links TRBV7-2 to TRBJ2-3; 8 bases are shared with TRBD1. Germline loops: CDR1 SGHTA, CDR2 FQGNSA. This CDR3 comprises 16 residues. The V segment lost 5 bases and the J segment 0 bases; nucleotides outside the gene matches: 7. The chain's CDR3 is CASSQGDRRSTDTQYF. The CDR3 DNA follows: TGTGCCAGCAGCCAGGGGGACAGGAGAAGCACAGATACGCAGTATTTT.

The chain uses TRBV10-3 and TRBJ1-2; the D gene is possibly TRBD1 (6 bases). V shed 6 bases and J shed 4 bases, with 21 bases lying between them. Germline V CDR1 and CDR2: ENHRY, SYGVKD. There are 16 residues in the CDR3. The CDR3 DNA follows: TGTGCCATCAGCCCGGGACAAGCTTCTTCCCTCTATGGCTACACCTTC. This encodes CAISPGQASSLYGYTF.

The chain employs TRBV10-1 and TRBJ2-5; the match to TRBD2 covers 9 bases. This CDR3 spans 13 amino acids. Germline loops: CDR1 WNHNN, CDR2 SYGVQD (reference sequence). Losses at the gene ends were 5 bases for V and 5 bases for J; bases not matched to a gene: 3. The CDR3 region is CASSIAGAETQYF. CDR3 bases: TGCGCCAGCAGTATAGCGGGAGCGGAGACCCAGTACTTC.

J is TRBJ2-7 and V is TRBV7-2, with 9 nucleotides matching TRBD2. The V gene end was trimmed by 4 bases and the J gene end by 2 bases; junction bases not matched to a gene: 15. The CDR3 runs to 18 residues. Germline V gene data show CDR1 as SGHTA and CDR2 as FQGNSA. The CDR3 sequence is CASSSPGGAGGHPYEQYF. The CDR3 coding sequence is TGTGCCAGCAGCTCCCCGGGTGGAGCGGGAGGACATCCCTACGAGCAGTACTTC.

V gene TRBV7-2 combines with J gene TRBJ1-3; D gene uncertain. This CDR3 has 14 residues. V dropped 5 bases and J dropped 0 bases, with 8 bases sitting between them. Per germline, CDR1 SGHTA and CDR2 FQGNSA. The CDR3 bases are TGTGCCAGCAGCCAAACTTTCTCTGGAAACACCATATATTTT. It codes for CASSQTFSGNTIYF.

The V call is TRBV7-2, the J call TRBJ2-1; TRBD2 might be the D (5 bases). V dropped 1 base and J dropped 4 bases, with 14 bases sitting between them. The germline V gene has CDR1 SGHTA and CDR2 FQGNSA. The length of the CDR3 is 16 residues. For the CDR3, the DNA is TGTGCCAGCAGCTTAGTTTCCGGGATAAGGTACAATGAGCAGTTCTTC. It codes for CASSLVSGIRYNEQFF.

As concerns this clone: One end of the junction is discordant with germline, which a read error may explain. CDR3 region: CASSLNLGVGTDTQYF. The DNA for the CDR3 is TGTGCCAGCAGTTTAAATCTAGGGGTTGGCACGGATACGCAGTATTTT. V is TRBV27 and J is TRBJ2-3; TRBD1 might be the D (5 bases). CDR3 length equals 16 residues. The germline gives CDR1 MNHEY, CDR2 SMNVEV (reference sequence).

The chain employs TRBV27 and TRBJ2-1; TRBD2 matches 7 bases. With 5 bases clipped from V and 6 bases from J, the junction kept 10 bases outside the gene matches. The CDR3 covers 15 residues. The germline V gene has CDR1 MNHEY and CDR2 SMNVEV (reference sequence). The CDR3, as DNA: TGTGCCAGCAGTCTAAACTCGGGACTACTCAATGAGCAGTTCTTC. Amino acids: CASSLNSGLLNEQFF.

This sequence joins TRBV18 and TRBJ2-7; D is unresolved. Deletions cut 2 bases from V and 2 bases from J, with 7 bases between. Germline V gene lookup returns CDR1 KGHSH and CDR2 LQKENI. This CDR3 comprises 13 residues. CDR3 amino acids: CASSPSQTYEQYF. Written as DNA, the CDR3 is TGTGCCAGCTCACCATCCCAAACCTACGAGCAGTACTTC.